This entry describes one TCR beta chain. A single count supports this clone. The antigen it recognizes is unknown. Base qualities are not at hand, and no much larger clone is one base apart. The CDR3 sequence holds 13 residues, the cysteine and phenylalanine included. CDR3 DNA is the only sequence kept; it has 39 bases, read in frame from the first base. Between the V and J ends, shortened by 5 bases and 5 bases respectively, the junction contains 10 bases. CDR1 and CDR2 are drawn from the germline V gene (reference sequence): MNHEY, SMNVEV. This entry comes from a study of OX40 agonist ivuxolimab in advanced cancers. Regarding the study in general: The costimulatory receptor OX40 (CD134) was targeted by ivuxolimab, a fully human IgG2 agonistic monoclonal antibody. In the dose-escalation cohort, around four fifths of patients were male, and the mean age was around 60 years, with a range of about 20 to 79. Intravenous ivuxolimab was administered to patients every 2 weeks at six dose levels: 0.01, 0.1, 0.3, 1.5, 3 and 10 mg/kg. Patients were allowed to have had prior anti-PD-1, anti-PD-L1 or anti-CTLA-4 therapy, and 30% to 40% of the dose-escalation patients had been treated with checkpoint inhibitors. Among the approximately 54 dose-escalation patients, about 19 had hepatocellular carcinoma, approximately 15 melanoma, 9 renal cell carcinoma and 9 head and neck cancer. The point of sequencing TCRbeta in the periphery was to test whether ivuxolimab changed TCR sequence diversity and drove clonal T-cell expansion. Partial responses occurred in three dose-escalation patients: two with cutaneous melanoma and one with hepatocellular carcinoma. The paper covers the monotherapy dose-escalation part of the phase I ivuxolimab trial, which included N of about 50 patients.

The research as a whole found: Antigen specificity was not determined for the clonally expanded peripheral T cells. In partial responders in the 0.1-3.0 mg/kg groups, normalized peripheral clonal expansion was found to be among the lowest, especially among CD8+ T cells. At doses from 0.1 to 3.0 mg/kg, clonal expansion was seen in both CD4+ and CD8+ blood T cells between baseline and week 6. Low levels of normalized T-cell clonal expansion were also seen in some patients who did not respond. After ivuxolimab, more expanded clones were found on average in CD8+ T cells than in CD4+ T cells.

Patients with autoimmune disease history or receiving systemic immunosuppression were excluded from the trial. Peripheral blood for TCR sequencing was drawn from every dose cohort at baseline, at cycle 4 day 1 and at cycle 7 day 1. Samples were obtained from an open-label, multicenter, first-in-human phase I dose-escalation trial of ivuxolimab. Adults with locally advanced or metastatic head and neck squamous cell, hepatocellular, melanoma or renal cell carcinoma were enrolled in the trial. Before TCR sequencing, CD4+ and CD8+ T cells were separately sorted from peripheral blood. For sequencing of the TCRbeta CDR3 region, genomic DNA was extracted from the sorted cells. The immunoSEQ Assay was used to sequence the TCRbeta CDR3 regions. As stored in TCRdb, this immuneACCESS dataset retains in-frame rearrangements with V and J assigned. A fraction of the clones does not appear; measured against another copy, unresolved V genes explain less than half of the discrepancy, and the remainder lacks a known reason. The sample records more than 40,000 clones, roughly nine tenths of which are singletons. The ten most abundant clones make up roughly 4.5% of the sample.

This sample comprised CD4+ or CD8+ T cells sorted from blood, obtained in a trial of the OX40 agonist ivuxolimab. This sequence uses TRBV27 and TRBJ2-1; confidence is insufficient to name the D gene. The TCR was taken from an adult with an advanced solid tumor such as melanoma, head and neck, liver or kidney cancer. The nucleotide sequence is TGTGCCAGCAGTCATACCGGTGACAATGAGCAGTTCTTC. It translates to CASSHTGDNEQFF.